Sequencing of this T cell receptor (beta chain) was carried out in a study of low-dose radiotherapy and immunotherapy resistance in tumors. Study-wide background: The study administered intravenous cyclophosphamide at 200 mg/m2 every two weeks, one day ahead of radiation and immunotherapy.

TRAV and TRBV primers primed cDNA for both TCRalpha and TCRbeta. The TCRs were subjected to amplification over around 19 PCR cycles employing a constant-region primer in conjunction with a V-primer adapter. TCRdb redid the calling of the reads with MiXCR, one entry per CDR3 protein. The data hold 55,000 to 80,000 distinct CDR3 sequences, with approximately 25% observed a single time. The time point: before trial treatment. This clonotype was detected ten times or more. V was clipped by 6 bases and J by 1 base, with 17 bases between them. The CDR3 has 15 amino acids. Germline V gene sequence: CDR1 DFQATT, CDR2 SNEGSKA (reference sequence).

The rearrangement links TRBV20-1 to TRBJ2-3; no definite D call. This TCR was sampled from a male donor with rectosigmoid adenocarcinoma. Material: PBMCs, obtained before treatment. The CDR3 sequence: CSATNRASRTDTQYF. In DNA, the CDR3 is TGCAGTGCAACGAACAGAGCCTCCCGCACAGATACGCAGTATTTT.